Described below is a single T cell receptor (beta chain) sequence and its context. The method was immunoSEQ multiplex PCR; TCRdb's version includes in-frame clones alone and lacks a portion of them. The sample comprises approximately 500,000 clones, less than 90% of which are singletons, and roughly 7.3% rests with the top ten. The data are from a study of blood T cell repertoires in COVID-19. Germline CDR1 reads MGHRA; CDR2 reads YSYEKL. The V gene lost 3 bases and the J gene lost 4 bases, with 3 bases spanning the gap. The CDR3 runs to 11 residues. The rearrangement uses TRBV4-1 and TRBJ1-1; D unclear. The receptor was derived from a woman between 50 and 59 years old with COVID-19, enrolled during active disease. The specimen was peripheral blood. CDR3 region: CASSHGTEAFF. The CDR3, as DNA: TGCGCCAGCAGCCACGGCACTGAAGCTTTCTTT.